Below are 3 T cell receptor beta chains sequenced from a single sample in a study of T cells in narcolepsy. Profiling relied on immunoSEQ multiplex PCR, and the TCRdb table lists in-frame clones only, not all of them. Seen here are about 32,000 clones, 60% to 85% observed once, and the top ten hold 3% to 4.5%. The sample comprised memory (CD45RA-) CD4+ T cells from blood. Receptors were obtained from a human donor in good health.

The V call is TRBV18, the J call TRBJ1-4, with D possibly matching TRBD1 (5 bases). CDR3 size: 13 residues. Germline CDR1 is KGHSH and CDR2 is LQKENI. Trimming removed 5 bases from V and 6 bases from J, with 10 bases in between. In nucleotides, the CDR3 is TGTGCCAGCTCAGGGGGTGTCGATGAAAAACTGTTTTTT. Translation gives CASSGGVDEKLFF.

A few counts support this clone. For the CDR3, the DNA is TGTGCCTGGAGTGTGGGAGGTAGGAATGAGCAGTTCTTC. Amino acids: CAWSVGGRNEQFF. This chain links TRBV30 with TRBJ2-1, with a possible D match to TRBD2 (6 bases). Germline CDR1 and CDR2: GTSNPN and SVGIG (reference sequence). Deletions cut 0 bases from V and 7 bases from J, with 10 bases between. This CDR3 is 13 amino acids long.

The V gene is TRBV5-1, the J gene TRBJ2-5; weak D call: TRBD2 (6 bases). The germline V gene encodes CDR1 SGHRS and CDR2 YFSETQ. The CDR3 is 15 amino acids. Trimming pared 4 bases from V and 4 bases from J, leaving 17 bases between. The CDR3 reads CASSITDPGVETQYF. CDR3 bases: TGCGCCAGCAGCATAACCGACCCGGGGGTAGAGACCCAGTACTTC.